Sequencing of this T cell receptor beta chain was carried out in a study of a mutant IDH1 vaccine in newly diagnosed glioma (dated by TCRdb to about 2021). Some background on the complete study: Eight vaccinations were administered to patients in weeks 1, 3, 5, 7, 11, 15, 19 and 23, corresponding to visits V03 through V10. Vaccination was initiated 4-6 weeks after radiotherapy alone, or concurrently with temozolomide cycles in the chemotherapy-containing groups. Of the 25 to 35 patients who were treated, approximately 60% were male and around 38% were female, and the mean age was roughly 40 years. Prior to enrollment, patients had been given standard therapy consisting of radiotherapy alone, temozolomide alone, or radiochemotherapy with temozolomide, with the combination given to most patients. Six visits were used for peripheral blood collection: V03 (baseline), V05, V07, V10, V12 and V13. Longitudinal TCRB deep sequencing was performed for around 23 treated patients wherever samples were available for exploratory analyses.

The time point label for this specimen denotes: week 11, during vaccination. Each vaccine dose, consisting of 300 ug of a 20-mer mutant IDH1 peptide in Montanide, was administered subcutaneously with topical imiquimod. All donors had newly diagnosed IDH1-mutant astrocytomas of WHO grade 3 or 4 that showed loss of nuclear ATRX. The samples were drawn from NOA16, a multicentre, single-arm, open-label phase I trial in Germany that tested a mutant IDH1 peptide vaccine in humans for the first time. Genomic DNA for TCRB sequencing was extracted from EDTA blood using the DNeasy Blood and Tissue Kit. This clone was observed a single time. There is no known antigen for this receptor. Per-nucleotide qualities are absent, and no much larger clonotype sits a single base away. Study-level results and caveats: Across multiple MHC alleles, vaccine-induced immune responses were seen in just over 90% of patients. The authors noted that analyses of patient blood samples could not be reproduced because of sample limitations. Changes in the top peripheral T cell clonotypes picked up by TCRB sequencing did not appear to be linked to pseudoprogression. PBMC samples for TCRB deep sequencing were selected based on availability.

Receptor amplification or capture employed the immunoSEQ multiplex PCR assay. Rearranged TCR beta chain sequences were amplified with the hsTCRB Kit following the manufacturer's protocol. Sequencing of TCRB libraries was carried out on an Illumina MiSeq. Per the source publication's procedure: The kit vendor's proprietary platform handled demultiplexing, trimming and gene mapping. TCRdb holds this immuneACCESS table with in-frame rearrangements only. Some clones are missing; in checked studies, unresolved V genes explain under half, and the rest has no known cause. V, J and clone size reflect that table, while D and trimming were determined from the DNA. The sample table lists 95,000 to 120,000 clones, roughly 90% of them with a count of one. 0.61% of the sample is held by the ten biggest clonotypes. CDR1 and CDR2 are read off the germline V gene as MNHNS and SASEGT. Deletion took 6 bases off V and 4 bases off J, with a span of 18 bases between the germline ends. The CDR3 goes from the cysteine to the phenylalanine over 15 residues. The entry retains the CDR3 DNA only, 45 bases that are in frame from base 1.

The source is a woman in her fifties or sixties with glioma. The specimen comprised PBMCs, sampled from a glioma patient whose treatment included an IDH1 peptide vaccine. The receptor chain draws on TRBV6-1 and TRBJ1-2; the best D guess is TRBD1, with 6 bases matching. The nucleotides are TGTGCCAGCAGGCCTCGGACAGTTCAACCCTATGGCTACACCTTC. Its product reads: CASRPRTVQPYGYTF.